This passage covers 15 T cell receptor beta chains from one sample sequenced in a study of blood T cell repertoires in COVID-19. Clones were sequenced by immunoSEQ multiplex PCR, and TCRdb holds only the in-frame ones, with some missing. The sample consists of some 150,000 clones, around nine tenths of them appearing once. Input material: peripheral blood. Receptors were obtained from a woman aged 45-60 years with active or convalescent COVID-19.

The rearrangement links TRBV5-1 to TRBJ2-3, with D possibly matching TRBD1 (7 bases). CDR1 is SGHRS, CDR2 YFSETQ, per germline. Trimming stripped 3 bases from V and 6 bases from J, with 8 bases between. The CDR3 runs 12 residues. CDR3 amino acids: CASSSGGDTQYF. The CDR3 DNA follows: TGCGCCAGCAGCTCAGGGGGGGATACGCAGTATTTT.

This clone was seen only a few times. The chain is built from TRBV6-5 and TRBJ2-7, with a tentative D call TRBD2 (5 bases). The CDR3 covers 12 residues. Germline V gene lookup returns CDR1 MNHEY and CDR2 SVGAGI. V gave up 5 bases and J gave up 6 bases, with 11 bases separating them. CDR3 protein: CASSSGGREQYF. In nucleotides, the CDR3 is TGTGCCAGCAGTAGTGGAGGTCGCGAGCAGTACTTC.

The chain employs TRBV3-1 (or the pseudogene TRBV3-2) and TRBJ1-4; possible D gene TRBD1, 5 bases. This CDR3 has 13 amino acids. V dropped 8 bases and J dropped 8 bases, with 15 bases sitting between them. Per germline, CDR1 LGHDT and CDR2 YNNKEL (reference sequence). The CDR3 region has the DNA TGTGCCAGCCGCCGGGGGGGGGAAGAAAAACTGTTTTTT. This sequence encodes CASRRGGEEKLFF.

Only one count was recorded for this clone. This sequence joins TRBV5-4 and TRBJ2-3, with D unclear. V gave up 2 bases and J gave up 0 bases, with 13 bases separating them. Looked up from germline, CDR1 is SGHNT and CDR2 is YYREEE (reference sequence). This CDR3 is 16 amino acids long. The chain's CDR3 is CASSFAASTSTDTQYF. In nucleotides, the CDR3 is TGTGCCAGCAGCTTCGCGGCAAGTACTAGCACAGATACGCAGTATTTT. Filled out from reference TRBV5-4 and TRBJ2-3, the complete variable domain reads ETGVTQSPTHLIKTRGQQVTLRCSSQSGHNTVSWYQQALGQGPQFIFQYYREEENGRGNFPPRFSGLQFPNYSSELNVNALELDDSALYLCASSFAASTSTDTQYFGPGTRLTVL.

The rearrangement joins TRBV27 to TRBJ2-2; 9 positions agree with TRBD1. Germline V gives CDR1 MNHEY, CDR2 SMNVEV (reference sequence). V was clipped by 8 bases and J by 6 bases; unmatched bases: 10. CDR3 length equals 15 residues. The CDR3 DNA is TGTGCCAGCTCCCGGGACAGGGTCCTGGCCGGGGAGCTGTTTTTT. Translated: CASSRDRVLAGELFF.

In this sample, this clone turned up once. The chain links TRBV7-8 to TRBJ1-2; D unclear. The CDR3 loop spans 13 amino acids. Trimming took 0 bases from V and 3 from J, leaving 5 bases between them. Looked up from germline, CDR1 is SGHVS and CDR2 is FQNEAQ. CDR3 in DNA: TGTGCCAGCAGCTTAGCGCCGGACTATGGCTACACCTTC. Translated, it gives CASSLAPDYGYTF.

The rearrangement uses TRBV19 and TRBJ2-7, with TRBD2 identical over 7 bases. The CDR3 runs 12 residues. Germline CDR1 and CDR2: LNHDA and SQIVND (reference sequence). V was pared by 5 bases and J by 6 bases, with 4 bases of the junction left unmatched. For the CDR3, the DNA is TGTGCCAGTAGTCGGGAGGCCTCCGAGCAGTACTTC. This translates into CASSREASEQYF.

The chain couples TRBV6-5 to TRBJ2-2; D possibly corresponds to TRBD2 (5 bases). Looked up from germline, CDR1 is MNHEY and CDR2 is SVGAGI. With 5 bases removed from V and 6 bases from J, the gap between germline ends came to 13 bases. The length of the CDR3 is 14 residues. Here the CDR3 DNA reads TGTGCCAGCAGTCCCGGGGTATCTCCCGGGGAGCTGTTTTTT. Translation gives CASSPGVSPGELFF.

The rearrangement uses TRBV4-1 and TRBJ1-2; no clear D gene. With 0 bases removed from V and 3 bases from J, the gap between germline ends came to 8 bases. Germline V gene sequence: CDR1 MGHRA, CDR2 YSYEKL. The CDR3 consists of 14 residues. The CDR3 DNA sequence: TGCGCCAGCAGCCAAGATTCCGGGTACTATGGCTACACCTTC. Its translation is CASSQDSGYYGYTF.

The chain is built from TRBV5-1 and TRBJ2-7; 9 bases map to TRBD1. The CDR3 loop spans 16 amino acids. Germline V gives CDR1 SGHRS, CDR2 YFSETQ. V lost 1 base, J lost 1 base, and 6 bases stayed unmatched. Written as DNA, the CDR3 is TGCGCCAGCAGCTTGTCCCCGGGGACAGGGTCCTACGAGCAGTACTTC. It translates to CASSLSPGTGSYEQYF.

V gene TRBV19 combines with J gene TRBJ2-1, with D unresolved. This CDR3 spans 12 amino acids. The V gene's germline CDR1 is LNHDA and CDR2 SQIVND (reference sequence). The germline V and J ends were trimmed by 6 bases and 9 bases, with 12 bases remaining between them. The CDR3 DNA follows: TGTGCCAGTAGCAAATACAACGCTGAGCAGTTCTTC. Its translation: CASSKYNAEQFF.

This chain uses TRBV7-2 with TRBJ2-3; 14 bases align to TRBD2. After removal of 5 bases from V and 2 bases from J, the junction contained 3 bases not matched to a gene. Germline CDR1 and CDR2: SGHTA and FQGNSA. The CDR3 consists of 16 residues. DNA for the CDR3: TGTGCCAGCAGCGTGGGACTAGCGGGAGTCACAGATACGCAGTATTTT. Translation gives CASSVGLAGVTDTQYF.

This CDR3 reads CASSPYRQSPRNSPLHF. For the CDR3, the DNA is TGTGCCAGCAGCCCCTACCGACAGTCTCCTCGTAATTCACCCCTCCACTTT. The chain combines TRBV11-2 with TRBJ1-6, with a weak D call TRBD1 (5 bases). Trimming took 5 bases from V and 6 from J, leaving 20 bases between them. This CDR3 spans 17 amino acids. Germline V CDR1 and CDR2: SGHAT, FQNNGV.

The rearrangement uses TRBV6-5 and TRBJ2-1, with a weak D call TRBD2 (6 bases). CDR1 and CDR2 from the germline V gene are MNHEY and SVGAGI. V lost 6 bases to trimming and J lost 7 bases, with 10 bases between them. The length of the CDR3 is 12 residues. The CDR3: CASSQRGNEQFF. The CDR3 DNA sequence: TGTGCCAGCAGCCAACGGGGGAATGAGCAGTTCTTC.

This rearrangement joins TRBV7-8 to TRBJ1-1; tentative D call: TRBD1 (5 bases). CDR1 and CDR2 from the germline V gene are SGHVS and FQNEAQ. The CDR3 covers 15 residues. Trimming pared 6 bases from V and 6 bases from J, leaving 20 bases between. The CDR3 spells CASSSQGIRRPEAFF. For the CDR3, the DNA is TGTGCCAGCAGTTCGCAGGGAATTCGTCGTCCTGAAGCTTTCTTT.